This T cell receptor (beta chain) was recorded in a study of healthy donors' naive CD4 and CD8 T cells. The CDR3 length is 11 residues. Germline lookup yields CDR1 SGHDT and CDR2 YYEEEE. V lost 2 bases to trimming and J lost 6 bases, with 0 bases between them. TCR libraries were built from 450 to 650 ng of total RNA by linear amplification. TCRdb processed the reads anew with MiXCR; each CDR3 protein has one entry. The table has 150,000 to 200,000 distinct CDR3 sequences, 74% seen once. This clonotype was sampled from a pool of human donors in good health; the sample pools cells from several healthy donors. Sequences were obtained from naive CD4+ and CD8+ T cells sorted from blood, pooled from several donors. The chain is built from TRBV5-6 and TRBJ1-6, with D uncertain. The CDR3 DNA follows: TGTGCCAGCAGCTTTAATTCACCCCTCCACTTT. Its translation: CASSFNSPLHF.